The 8 T cell receptor beta chains in this list originate from one sample, sequenced in a study of graft-versus-host responses after intestinal transplantation. Responders that carried the CFSE label, 200,000 of them, were plated with 200,000 irradiated, violet-dye-labeled stimulator cells. Only in-frame clones appear in the TCRdb table, and some are missing; sequencing was by immunoSEQ multiplex PCR. The table has 4,000 to 6,000 clones, 27% seen once. The sample in question was alloreactive CD8+ T cells from a mixed lymphocyte reaction culture, obtained before intestinal transplant. Subset specified: CFSE-low proliferating T cells sorted from roughly six-day pre-transplant mixed lymphocyte reaction (GvH or HvG direction). These receptors came from a human patient who received an intestinal transplant.

This clone is medium-sized by share. The CDR3 DNA is TGCGCCAGCAGTGCTTACAATGAGCAGTTCTTC. The encoded protein is CASSAYNEQFF. The gene calls are TRBV10-2 and TRBJ2-1; D gene unclear. CDR3 length: 11 amino acids. Trimming stripped 4 bases from V and 4 bases from J, with 2 bases between. Germline V gives CDR1 WSHSY, CDR2 SAAADI.

The chain is built from TRBV18 and TRBJ2-6; no reliable D call. V was shortened by 5 bases and J by 5 bases, with 19 bases between the two germline ends. The CDR3 is 17 amino acids. The germline gives CDR1 KGHSH, CDR2 LQKENI. The CDR3 region has the DNA TGTGCCAGCTCAGTTAAACATTTACAAAGTCGGGCCAACGTCCTGACTTTC. It specifies CASSVKHLQSRANVLTF.

Only a few counts were recorded for this clone. J is TRBJ2-2 and V is TRBV6-9; D is perhaps TRBD2 (6 bases). This CDR3 spans 16 amino acids. CDR1 MNHGY and CDR2 SVAAGI come from the germline V gene. V was cut by 3 bases and J by 6 bases, with 17 bases left in between. The CDR3 DNA follows: TGTGCCAGCAGTTACTCCCTCGGGGGTCCCGCCGGGGAGCTGTTTTTT. Amino acids: CASSYSLGGPAGELFF.

Only a few counts were recorded for this clone. The V call is TRBV11-1, the J call TRBJ2-5, with 7 bases fitting TRBD2. Germline CDR1 reads SGHAT; CDR2 reads FQDESV (reference sequence). The CDR3 loop spans 14 amino acids. The ends lost 0 bases at V and 4 bases at J; junction bases unmatched: 2. CDR3 loop: CASSLAGEGETQYF. The CDR3 nucleotides are TGTGCCAGCAGCTTAGCCGGGGAGGGAGAGACCCAGTACTTC.

As DNA, the CDR3 is TGTGCCAGCAGCCACGGGACAGGGAGGTACGAGCAGTACTTC. Protein product: CASSHGTGRYEQYF. The chain combines TRBV6-9 with TRBJ2-7; 9 nucleotides agree with TRBD1. In germline, CDR1 is MNHGY, CDR2 SVAAGI. The CDR3 contains 14 residues. Losses at the gene ends were 6 bases for V and 4 bases for J; bases not matched to a gene: 7.

This clone has only a few counts. This chain uses TRBV5-6 with TRBJ2-7, with TRBD2 matching 7 bases. The CDR3 sequence is 13 residues long. V was pared by 5 bases and J by 3 bases, with 5 bases of the junction left unmatched. Germline CDR1 is SGHDT and CDR2 is YYEEEE. CDR3: CASRSGNHYEQYF. CDR3 DNA: TGTGCCAGCAGGAGCGGGAATCACTACGAGCAGTACTTC.

This clone was recorded a few times. V gene TRBV27 combines with J gene TRBJ1-2; 9 nucleotides match TRBD1. The germline CDR1 and CDR2 sequences are MNHEY and SMNVEV (reference sequence). The CDR3 totals 14 residues. Trimming removed 6 bases from V and 4 bases from J; junction bases left unmatched: 6. CDR3 residues: CASSPTGGSYGYTF. The CDR3 DNA is TGTGCCAGCAGCCCCACAGGGGGCAGCTATGGCTACACCTTC.

This clone came up a few times. The J gene is TRBJ2-7, the V gene TRBV11-2; no definite D call. V lost 3 bases and J lost 3, with 12 bases in between. The CDR3 extends over 14 amino acids. Germline loops: CDR1 SGHAT, CDR2 FQNNGV. This chain's CDR3 is CASSFRFIHYEQYF. The CDR3 DNA follows: TGTGCCAGCAGCTTTCGGTTCATCCACTACGAGCAGTACTTC.